Shown below are 30 T cell receptor beta chains from a single sample sequenced in a study of beta chain features in type 1 diabetes. TCRB transcripts that were expressed got sequenced, as all of the isolated RNA had been reverse transcribed. Using immunoSEQ multiplex PCR, the repertoire was profiled, and TCRdb retains in-frame clones only, with some absent. The table lists approximately 200,000 clones, around 10% of them singletons. Sample: naive CD4+ T cells from blood. The source is a woman aged 18 to 35 in good health.

This clone occurred a few times. This chain uses TRBV5-1 with TRBJ2-1, with 9 bases aligning to TRBD2. The CDR3 covers 15 residues. Germline V gene data show CDR1 as SGHRS and CDR2 as YFSETQ. Trimming removed 5 bases from V and 1 base from J; junction bases left unmatched: 4. The CDR3 DNA reads TGCGCCAGCAGTGACGCGGGAGGGTCCTACAATGAGCAGTTCTTC. As protein: CASSDAGGSYNEQFF.

This clone has only a few counts. The chain joins TRBV5-1 to TRBJ2-1; D is possibly TRBD2 (6 bases). The CDR3 consists of 16 residues. Trimming pared 4 bases from V and 0 bases from J, leaving 14 bases between. The germline gives CDR1 SGHRS, CDR2 YFSETQ. CDR3 residues: CASSGGSIGSYNEQFF. The CDR3 coding sequence is TGCGCCAGCAGCGGGGGGTCAATCGGCTCCTACAATGAGCAGTTCTTC.

V and J are TRBV25-1 and TRBJ1-1; TRBD1 agrees at 7 bases. The germline gives CDR1 MGHDK, CDR2 SYGVNS. The J segment lost 4 bases and the V segment lost 1 base, leaving 12 bases of the junction unmatched. The CDR3 runs 17 residues. CDR3 sequence: CASSESLKNRGITEAFF. The CDR3 coding sequence is TGTGCCAGCAGTGAATCCTTAAAAAACAGGGGCATCACTGAAGCTTTCTTT.

This clone was seen more than once but under ten times. This chain links TRBV5-1 with TRBJ2-1, with TRBD1 matching 9 bases. Per germline, CDR1 SGHRS and CDR2 YFSETQ. This CDR3 spans 14 amino acids. J was trimmed by 7 bases and V by 5 bases; bases with no gene match: 7. CDR3 protein: CASSAMGQGNEQFF. The CDR3 bases are TGCGCCAGCAGTGCCATGGGACAGGGAAATGAGCAGTTCTTC. Looking up the rest from reference TRBV5-1 and TRBJ2-1 gives the full variable domain: KAGVTQTPRYLIKTRGQQVTLSCSPISGHRSVSWYQQTPGQGLQFLFEYFSETQRNKGNFPGRFSGRQFSNSRSEMNVSTLELGDSALYLCASSAMGQGNEQFFGPGTRLTVL.

CDR3: CASSLVVSGQAVLETQYF. Written as DNA, the CDR3 is TGTGCCAGCAGCTTAGTCGTCTCGGGACAGGCGGTTTTGGAGACCCAGTACTTC. The chain employs TRBV7-2 and TRBJ2-5, with 8 bases identical to TRBD1. Germline CDR1 and CDR2: SGHTA and FQGNSA. The length of the CDR3 is 18 residues. V shed 1 base and J 5 bases; nucleotides not matched to a gene: 15.

This clone turned up a few times. The chain combines TRBV19 with TRBJ1-1; D possibly corresponds to TRBD1 (6 bases). CDR3 length: 14 residues. CDR1 and CDR2 from the germline V gene are LNHDA and SQIVND (reference sequence). The V and J ends lost 7 bases and 5 bases respectively, with 17 bases between them. CDR3 sequence (DNA): TGTGCCAGTACCAGCGGGGGGCTGTCAACTGAAGCTTTCTTT. Translating it yields CASTSGGLSTEAFF.

At least ten counts were recorded for this clone. At one end the junction does not follow the germline gene, possibly because of a read error. This chain connects TRBV9 to TRBJ2-1, with D uncertain. In germline, CDR1 is SGDLS, CDR2 YYNGEE. This CDR3 is 13 amino acids long. The CDR3 DNA reads TGTGCCAGCAACGTACAGCCTACGGGTGAGCAGTTCTTC. Residues: CASNVQPTGEQFF.

This clone occurred a few times. The chain links TRBV30 to TRBJ1-3; no definite D call. V was trimmed by 3 bases and J by 1 base, leaving 7 bases between them. Germline CDR1 and CDR2: GTSNPN and SVGIG (reference sequence). The CDR3 runs to 13 residues. The chain's CDR3 is CAWSFRSGNTIYF. CDR3 nucleotide sequence: TGTGCCTGGAGCTTTCGGTCTGGAAACACCATATATTTT.

V gene TRBV5-1 combines with J gene TRBJ1-6; TRBD1 matches 9 bases. CDR3 size: 16 residues. Trimming removed 0 bases from V and 8 bases from J; junction bases left unmatched: 6. Germline V gene lookup returns CDR1 SGHRS and CDR2 YFSETQ. Here the CDR3 DNA reads TGCGCCAGCAGCTTGGGACAGGGGGATCGCCATTCACCCCTCCACTTT. Protein: CASSLGQGDRHSPLHF.

The J gene is TRBJ1-4, the V gene TRBV30; 10 bases are shared with TRBD1. The V gene end was trimmed by 7 bases and the J gene end by 8 bases; junction bases not matched to a gene: 16. The CDR3 consists of 16 residues. CDR1 and CDR2 (germline): GTSNPN, SVGIG (reference sequence). The CDR3 DNA reads as TGTGCCTCCCAGTCCCGGGACAGGGGCCGAGGGGAAAAACTGTTTTTT. Translation: CASQSRDRGRGEKLFF.

The gene calls are TRBV11-2 and TRBJ2-5, with D perhaps matching TRBD2 (6 bases). Germline V lookup: CDR1 SGHAT, CDR2 FQNNGV. This CDR3 has 19 amino acids. V was trimmed by 1 base and J by 2 bases, leaving 23 bases between them. CDR3 coding DNA: TGTGCCAGCAGCTTAGCTTCTACTAGCTGGGGGTTTCTTCAAGAGACCCAGTACTTC. This gives the protein CASSLASTSWGFLQETQYF.

The chain is built from TRBV6-1 and TRBJ1-1, with D possibly matching TRBD1 (5 bases). The CDR3 sequence is 12 residues long. V dropped 2 bases and J dropped 11 bases, with 12 bases sitting between them. Germline-derived CDR1 and CDR2 are MNHNS and SASEGT. The DNA for the CDR3 is TGTGCCAGCAGTGAAAGCACTGGGGCTGCTTTCTTT. It specifies CASSESTGAAFF.

The V gene is TRBV5-1, the J gene TRBJ1-1, with D maybe TRBD1 (5 bases). Germline V gene lookup returns CDR1 SGHRS and CDR2 YFSETQ. With 0 bases removed from V and 1 base from J, the gap between germline ends came to 10 bases. This CDR3 spans 15 amino acids. The CDR3 region has the DNA TGCGCCAGCAGCTTGGGGCGTGGGGCGAACACTGAAGCTTTCTTT. This encodes CASSLGRGANTEAFF. The full variable domain, rest sourced from reference TRBV5-1 and TRBJ1-1, is KAGVTQTPRYLIKTRGQQVTLSCSPISGHRSVSWYQQTPGQGLQFLFEYFSETQRNKGNFPGRFSGRQFSNSRSEMNVSTLELGDSALYLCASSLGRGANTEAFFGQGTRLTVV.

The rearrangement joins TRBV5-1 to TRBJ2-1; TRBD2 aligns across 7 bases. CDR1 and CDR2 (germline): SGHRS, YFSETQ. There are 14 residues in the CDR3. Germline trimming cut 0 bases from V and 5 bases from J; bases unmatched to any gene: 2. The CDR3 DNA is TGCGCCAGCAGCTTGGTGGGGGGGGACAATGAGCAGTTCTTC. As protein: CASSLVGGDNEQFF.

The chain joins TRBV13 to TRBJ1-2; 8 bases map to TRBD1. The CDR3 is made up of 14 amino acids. J was trimmed by 7 bases and V by 5 bases; bases with no gene match: 9. Germline V gene data show CDR1 as PRHDT and CDR2 as FYEKMQ (reference sequence). The DNA for the CDR3 is TGTGCCAGCAGCGGGACGGACAGGGCGACTGGCTACACCTTC. Its translation is CASSGTDRATGYTF.

This clone was counted only a few times. This chain joins TRBV5-1 and TRBJ2-1, with 11 nucleotides matching TRBD2. V lost 4 bases to trimming and J lost 6 bases; unmatched junction nucleotides: 9. The CDR3 loop spans 16 amino acids. Germline V gene lookup returns CDR1 SGHRS and CDR2 YFSETQ. The CDR3 DNA is TGCGCCAGCAGCCCCACTAGCGGGGGCCCCGGCAATGAGCAGTTCTTC. Protein sequence: CASSPTSGGPGNEQFF.

The rearrangement joins TRBV7-8 to TRBJ2-1; 9 bases align to TRBD2. The CDR3 loop spans 18 amino acids. The germline CDR1 and CDR2 sequences are SGHVS and FQNEAQ. Trimming removed 5 bases from V and 1 base from J; junction bases left unmatched: 12. DNA for the CDR3: TGTGCCAGCAGCGCGGGGGCGGGGGGGCCTTTATCCTACAATGAGCAGTTCTTC. Translating it yields CASSAGAGGPLSYNEQFF.

V is TRBV6-6 and J is TRBJ1-1; TRBD1 matches 9 bases. Germline V lookup: CDR1 MNHNY, CDR2 SVGAGI (reference sequence). The CDR3 is 15 residues long. V was pared by 0 bases and J by 4 bases, with 3 bases of the junction left unmatched. CDR3 amino acids: CASSYSGQGTTEAFF. The CDR3 nucleotides read TGTGCCAGCAGTTACTCTGGACAGGGGACCACTGAAGCTTTCTTT.

This clone has just a few counts. The gene calls are TRBV10-2 and TRBJ1-5; possible D gene TRBD1, 6 bases. Germline V gene data show CDR1 as WSHSY and CDR2 as SAAADI. Trimming took 0 bases from V and 4 from J, leaving 10 bases between them. This CDR3 comprises 15 residues. The CDR3 DNA sequence: TGCGCCAGCAGTGAGTCAACAGGGCCAAATCAGCCCCAGCATTTT. This codes for CASSESTGPNQPQHF.

This clone was detected only a few times. The gene calls are TRBV7-9 and TRBJ2-1, with 14 bases identical to TRBD2. Germline CDR1 and CDR2: SEHNR and FQNEAQ (reference sequence). The CDR3 spans 16 residues. The V and J ends lost 3 bases and 6 bases, in that order; junction bases with no gene match: 4. CDR3 residues: CASSFRGTSGSNEQFF. In DNA form, the CDR3 reads TGTGCCAGCAGCTTTAGGGGGACTAGCGGGAGCAATGAGCAGTTCTTC.

The chain links TRBV10-3 to TRBJ1-3; the D gene is possibly TRBD1 (6 bases). Trimming removed 0 bases from V and 0 bases from J, with 9 bases in between. This CDR3 is built from 16 residues. Germline CDR1 is ENHRY and CDR2 is SYGVKD. The CDR3 sequence is CAISESGGPSGNTIYF. CDR3 coding DNA: TGTGCCATCAGTGAGTCAGGGGGTCCCTCTGGAAACACCATATATTTT.

This clone was seen many times. This CDR3 reads CASTTPRSTDTQYF. The CDR3 DNA reads as TGTGCCAGCACCACACCCCGAAGCACAGATACGCAGTATTTT. The chain has TRBV7-9 and TRBJ2-3; D gene ambiguous. The CDR3 extends over 14 amino acids. CDR1 and CDR2 (germline): SEHNR, FQNEAQ (reference sequence). V was shortened by 7 bases and J by 0 bases, with 11 bases between the two germline ends.

In its sample, this clone was seen a few times. The chain links TRBV5-1 to TRBJ2-5; D remains ambiguous. V was cut by 0 bases and J by 1 base, with 7 bases left in between. The CDR3 consists of 14 residues. Germline assignment: CDR1 SGHRS and CDR2 YFSETQ. In nucleotides, the CDR3 is TGCGCCAGCAGCTTGGTCATGTCCCAAGAGACCCAGTACTTC. Translating gives CASSLVMSQETQYF.

V is TRBV7-2 and J is TRBJ1-2; 8 positions match TRBD1. Trimming took 5 bases from V and 4 from J; bases not matched to a gene: 9. The CDR3 length is 15 residues. CDR1 and CDR2 (germline): SGHTA, FQGNSA. Here the CDR3 DNA reads TGTGCCAGCAGCGATCTAGTGACAGGGGTCTATGGCTACACCTTC. As protein: CASSDLVTGVYGYTF.

The chain couples TRBV5-4 to TRBJ2-3, with D perhaps TRBD2 (6 bases). The CDR3 is 17 amino acids. The germline V and J ends were trimmed by 2 bases and 1 base, with 17 bases remaining between them. Germline loops: CDR1 SGHNT, CDR2 YYREEE (reference sequence). The CDR3 here is CASSLGGSNFGTDTQYF. The CDR3 bases are TGTGCCAGCAGCTTAGGAGGGAGTAACTTCGGCACAGATACGCAGTATTTT.

The V call is TRBV30, the J call TRBJ1-1, with D possibly TRBD1 on 5 matching bases. This CDR3 region has 15 residues. Germline values: CDR1 GTSNPN, CDR2 SVGIG (reference sequence). Between the trimmed V and J ends, which lost 0 bases and 4 bases, there was a span of 15 bases. The DNA of the CDR3 is TGTGCCTGGAGTGTTTATGGGCTGGGGGGCACTGAAGCTTTCTTT. It yields the protein CAWSVYGLGGTEAFF.

The chain is built from TRBV7-6 and TRBJ2-1; 7 bases map to TRBD1. Looked up from germline, CDR1 is SGHVS and CDR2 is FNYEAQ. The CDR3 sequence is 15 residues long. With V trimmed by 0 bases and J by 8 bases, 7 bases remained unmatched. This CDR3 reads CASSLASTGVHEQFF. In DNA, the CDR3 is TGTGCCAGCAGCTTAGCATCCACAGGGGTGCATGAGCAGTTCTTC.

V is TRBV28 and J is TRBJ1-2, with D unresolved. This CDR3 region has 9 residues. V was clipped by 8 bases and J by 6 bases, with 4 bases between them. The germline gives CDR1 MDHEN, CDR2 SYDVKM. For the CDR3, the DNA is TGTGCCAGCGGAGATGGCTACACCTTC. This gives the protein CASGDGYTF.

This clone occurred many times. This chain joins TRBV9 and TRBJ2-6; the D is unclear. The germline V gene encodes CDR1 SGDLS and CDR2 YYNGEE. The ends were cut back, 4 bases at V and 0 bases at J, with 8 bases in the middle. The CDR3 contains 15 residues. The CDR3 DNA is TGTGCCAGCAGCCTGGAGAGCTCTGGGGCCAACGTCCTGACTTTC. This translates into CASSLESSGANVLTF.

This clone came up a few times. For the CDR3, the DNA is TGTGCCAGTAGTTGGAGACAGGGGATGCCCTTCAGCAATCAGCCCCAGCATTTT. Its translation is CASSWRQGMPFSNQPQHF. The chain combines TRBV19 with TRBJ1-5, with 8 bases that match TRBD1. The CDR3 has 18 amino acids. V lost 5 bases, J lost 1 base, and 13 bases stayed unmatched. Per germline, CDR1 LNHDA and CDR2 SQIVND (reference sequence).